The entry below gives a single T cell receptor beta chain sequence along with its context. V was pared by 4 bases and J by 7 bases, with 14 bases between. The CDR3 is 14 residues long. Looked up from germline, CDR1 is LGHNA and CDR2 is YNFKEQ. This entry belongs to a study of blood T cell repertoires in COVID-19. Study-level information: The origin of the acute and convalescent COVID-19 samples was the United States, Italy and Spain.

The protocol was immunoSEQ multiplex PCR, while the TCRdb copy is restricted to in-frame clones and leaves out a portion. Of hundreds of thousands of clones listed, about 68% are singletons. Sequences were obtained from peripheral blood. This receptor was obtained from a woman aged 80 or over with acute or convalescent COVID-19. This rearrangement joins TRBV4-2 to TRBJ2-1, with D possibly being TRBD2 (5 bases). CDR3 in DNA: TGTGCCAGCAGCCGTCGCACGGGGTGGAATGAGCAGTTCTTC. Residues: CASSRRTGWNEQFF.